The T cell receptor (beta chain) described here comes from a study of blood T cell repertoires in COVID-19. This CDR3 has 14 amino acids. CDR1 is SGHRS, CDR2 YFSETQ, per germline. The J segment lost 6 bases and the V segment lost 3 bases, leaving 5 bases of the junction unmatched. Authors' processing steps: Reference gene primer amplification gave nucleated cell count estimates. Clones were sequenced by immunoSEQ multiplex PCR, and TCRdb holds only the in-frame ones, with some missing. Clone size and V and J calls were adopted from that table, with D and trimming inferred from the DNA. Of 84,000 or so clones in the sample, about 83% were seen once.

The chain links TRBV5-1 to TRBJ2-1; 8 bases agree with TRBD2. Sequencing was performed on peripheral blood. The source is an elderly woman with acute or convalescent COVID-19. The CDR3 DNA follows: TGCGCCAGCAGCTCGGGAGGGCCCCCCAATGAGCAGTTCTTC. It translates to CASSSGGPPNEQFF.